This TCR beta chain was sequenced in a study of beta chain features in type 1 diabetes. Concerning this clone itself: Its antigen is currently unknown.

Central memory, naive, regulatory and stem cell-like memory CD4+ cells were sorted by CD45RO/CCR7/CD25/CD127/CD95/CD27. Study-wide results and limits: Within the patient group, naive, central memory and Treg TCRB repertoires appeared more similar to each other than within healthy donors.

Germline V gives CDR1 SGHTA, CDR2 FQGNSA. The CDR3 is 14 amino acids. Trimming cost V 8 bases and J 5 bases, with 16 bases left between them. The isolated RNA, all of it, was reverse transcribed, so expressed TCRB transcripts were what got sequenced. Method: immunoSEQ multiplex PCR; TCRdb's copy keeps in-frame clones and lacks some. The repertoire holds 300,000 to 350,000 clones, with 14% as singletons. Sequenced input: central memory CD4+ T cells from blood. The sequence was collected from a man aged 30 to 45 in good health. The V and J genes are TRBV7-2 and TRBJ2-1; D could derive from TRBD1 or TRBD2 (6 bases each). CDR3 sequence (DNA): TGTGCCAGCTTGATAGGGGGGCCGGACAATGAGCAGTTCTTC. This translates into CASLIGGPDNEQFF.